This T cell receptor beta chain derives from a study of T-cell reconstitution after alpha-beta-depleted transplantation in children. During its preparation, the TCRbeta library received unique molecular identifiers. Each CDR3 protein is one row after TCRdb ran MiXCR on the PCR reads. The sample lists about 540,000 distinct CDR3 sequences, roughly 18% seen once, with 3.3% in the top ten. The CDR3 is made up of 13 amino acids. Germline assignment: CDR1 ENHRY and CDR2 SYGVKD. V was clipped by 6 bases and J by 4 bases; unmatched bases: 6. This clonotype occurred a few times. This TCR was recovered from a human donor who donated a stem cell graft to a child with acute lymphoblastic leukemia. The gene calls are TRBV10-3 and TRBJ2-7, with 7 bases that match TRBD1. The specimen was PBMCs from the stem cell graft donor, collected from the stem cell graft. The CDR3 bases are TGTGCCATCAGACTGGGACAGAGGTACGAGCAGTACTTC. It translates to CAIRLGQRYEQYF.